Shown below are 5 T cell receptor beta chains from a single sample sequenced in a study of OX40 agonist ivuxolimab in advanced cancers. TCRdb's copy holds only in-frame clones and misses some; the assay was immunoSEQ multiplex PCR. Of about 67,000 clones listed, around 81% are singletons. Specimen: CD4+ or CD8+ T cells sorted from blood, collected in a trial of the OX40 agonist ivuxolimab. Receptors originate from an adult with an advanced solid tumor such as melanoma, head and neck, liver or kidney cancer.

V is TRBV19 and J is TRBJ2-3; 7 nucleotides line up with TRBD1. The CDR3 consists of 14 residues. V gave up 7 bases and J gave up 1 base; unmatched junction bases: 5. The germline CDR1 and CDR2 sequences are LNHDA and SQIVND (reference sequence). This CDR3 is CASTAGTGTDTQYF. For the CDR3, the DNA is TGTGCCAGTACCGCCGGGACAGGCACAGATACGCAGTATTTT.

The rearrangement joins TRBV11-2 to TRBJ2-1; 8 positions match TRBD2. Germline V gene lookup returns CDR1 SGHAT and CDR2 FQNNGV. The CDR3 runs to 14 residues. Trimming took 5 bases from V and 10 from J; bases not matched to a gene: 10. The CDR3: CASSRTQRGWEQFF. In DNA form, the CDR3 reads TGTGCCAGCAGCCGAACTCAGCGGGGGTGGGAGCAGTTCTTC.

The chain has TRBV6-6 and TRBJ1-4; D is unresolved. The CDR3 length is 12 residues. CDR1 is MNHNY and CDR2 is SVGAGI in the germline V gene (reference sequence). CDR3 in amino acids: CASQGEREKLFF. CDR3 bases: TGTGCGTCCCAAGGTGAAAGGGAAAAACTGTTTTTT.

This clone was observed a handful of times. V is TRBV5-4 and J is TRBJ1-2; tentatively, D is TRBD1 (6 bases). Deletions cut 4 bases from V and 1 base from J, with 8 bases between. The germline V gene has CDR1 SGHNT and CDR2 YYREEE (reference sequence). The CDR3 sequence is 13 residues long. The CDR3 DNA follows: TGTGCCAGCAGCAAGGGGGATAACTATGGCTACACCTTC. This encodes CASSKGDNYGYTF.

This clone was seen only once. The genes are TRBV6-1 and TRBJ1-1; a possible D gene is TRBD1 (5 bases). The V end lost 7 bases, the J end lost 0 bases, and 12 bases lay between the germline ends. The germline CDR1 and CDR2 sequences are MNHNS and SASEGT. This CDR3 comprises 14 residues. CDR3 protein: CASTWGPVNTEAFF. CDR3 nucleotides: TGTGCCAGCACCTGGGGCCCGGTGAACACTGAAGCTTTCTTT.